The clone carrying this T cell receptor (beta chain) was counted only a few times. What it recognizes is unknown. The entry originates in a study of T cells after yellow fever vaccination. General study findings and limits: Researchers noted that a small share of clonotypes showed up in both CD4 and CD8 compartments. The secondary T-cell response peaked on day 5, not day 15, but was weaker. Detected again after the booster were most primary-vaccination clones, at 96% CD4 and about 89% CD8.

V lost 1 base and J 3 bases, leaving 14 bases between the germline ends. The CDR3 runs to 16 residues. Germline V gives CDR1 SGHTA, CDR2 FQGNSA. A 5'RACE template-switching step, the method used to make TCR cDNA, added a universal primer site and UMIs. TCRdb ran MiXCR on the 5' RACE reads and lists one entry per CDR3 protein. The sample yields more than 350,000 distinct CDR3 sequences, roughly 12% seen once. The sequencing here drew on PBMCs, taken on the day of the first yellow fever vaccination. This chain links TRBV7-2 with TRBJ2-3; D is perhaps TRBD1 (6 bases). The sequence came from a man aged 18 to 30 who received the YFV17D yellow fever vaccine. Here the CDR3 DNA reads TGTGCCAGCAGCTTAGTTGTGGTAGGGGGTACAGATACGCAGTATTTT. Its translation is CASSLVVVGGTDTQYF.